These 20 T cell receptor beta chains were sequenced from one sample in a study of blood T cell repertoires in COVID-19. The method was immunoSEQ multiplex PCR; TCRdb's version includes in-frame clones alone and lacks a portion of them. Of about 190,000 clones in the sample, 82% were seen once. The sequencing sample was made of PBMCs or T cells enriched from blood (not recorded which). Receptor source: a woman aged 60-75 years with acute COVID-19.

This clone has a handful of counts. This rearrangement joins TRBV14 to TRBJ1-2, with 9 bases fitting TRBD1. The J segment lost 4 bases and the V segment lost 2 bases, leaving 8 bases of the junction unmatched. Germline lookup yields CDR1 SGHDN and CDR2 FVKESK. This CDR3 is built from 16 residues. The CDR3 loop is CASSQWKGQGPYGYTF. CDR3 nucleotide sequence: TGTGCCAGCAGCCAATGGAAGGGACAGGGCCCCTATGGCTACACCTTC. The entire variable domain, with the rest obtained from reference TRBV14 and TRBJ1-2, is as follows: EAGVTQFPSHSVIEKGQTVTLRCDPISGHDNLYWYRRVMGKEIKFLLHFVKESKQDESGMPNNRFLAERTGGTYSTLKVQPAELEDSGVYFCASSQWKGQGPYGYTFGSGTRLTVV.

V gene TRBV9 combines with J gene TRBJ1-2; 8 bases map to TRBD1. Losses at the gene ends were 0 bases for V and 4 bases for J; bases not matched to a gene: 8. Germline CDR1 and CDR2: SGDLS and YYNGEE. This CDR3 contains 16 residues. The DNA of the CDR3 is TGTGCCAGCAGCGTAGGAGTCGCTGGACAGGGCTATGGCTACACCTTC. Translation: CASSVGVAGQGYGYTF.

This clone has just a few counts. The V and J genes are TRBV6-5 and TRBJ2-1; a weak D match, TRBD1 (6 bases). This CDR3 region has 14 residues. Trimming pared 8 bases from V and 3 bases from J, leaving 14 bases between. In germline, CDR1 is MNHEY, CDR2 SVGAGI. The CDR3 reads CASHSQGHYNEQFF. DNA of the CDR3: TGTGCCAGCCATTCCCAGGGACACTACAATGAGCAGTTCTTC.

The rearrangement joins TRBV7-8 to TRBJ1-1, with TRBD1 as a possible D gene (6 bases). There are 15 residues in the CDR3. Trimming removed 4 bases at V and 5 bases at J, with 17 bases between. In germline, CDR1 is SGHVS, CDR2 FQNEAQ. The CDR3: CASSSTGQRGTEAFF. The CDR3 region has the DNA TGTGCCAGCAGCTCTACAGGGCAGAGAGGGACTGAAGCTTTCTTT.

There are a few counts of this clone. The chain carries TRBV7-2 and TRBJ1-6, with a tentative D call TRBD1 (6 bases). The CDR3 consists of 14 residues. The germline V gene encodes CDR1 SGHTA and CDR2 FQGNSA. V was clipped by 6 bases and J by 4 bases, with 10 bases between them. CDR3 nucleotides: TGTGCCAGCAGGTTTCAGGGGTATAATTCACCCCTCCACTTT. Its protein is CASRFQGYNSPLHF.

The chain is built from TRBV19 and TRBJ2-2, with D uncertain. CDR3 size: 13 residues. V was trimmed by 5 bases and J by 6 bases, leaving 10 bases between them. Germline CDR1 reads LNHDA; CDR2 reads SQIVND (reference sequence). This chain's CDR3 is CASSPGGSGELFF. The DNA for the CDR3 is TGTGCCAGTAGTCCAGGTGGTTCCGGGGAGCTGTTTTTT.

The count of this clone is one. V usage is TRBV21-1 and J usage is TRBJ1-5; the listed D gene, TRBD1, was not tested against the DNA. TRBV21-1 is a pseudogene segment. The CDR3 totals 16 residues. As DNA, the CDR3 is TGTGCCAGCAGCAGGTCCCGGGACAGGGGCAATCAGCCCCAGCATTTT. Its translation: CASSRSRDRGNQPQHF.

The chain couples TRBV6-6 to TRBJ1-6; D is undetermined. V dropped 7 bases and J dropped 13 bases, with 11 bases sitting between them. This CDR3 comprises 11 residues. Germline V gene lookup returns CDR1 MNHNY and CDR2 SVGAGI (reference sequence). CDR3 sequence: CASTSGRPLHF. CDR3 nucleotide sequence: TGTGCCAGCACGTCCGGGAGGCCCCTCCACTTT.

The chain couples TRBV10-3 to TRBJ2-5, with a possible D match to TRBD2 (5 bases). Trimming removed 10 bases at V and 2 bases at J, with 11 bases between. This CDR3 comprises 12 residues. Germline-derived CDR1 and CDR2 are ENHRY and SYGVKD. The CDR3 reads CATALGQETQYF. CDR3 sequence (DNA): TGTGCCACCGCACTAGGGCAAGAGACCCAGTACTTC.

The V call is TRBV10-3, the J call TRBJ1-1; perhaps TRBD1 as D (6 bases). V lost 11 bases to trimming and J lost 2 bases, with 18 bases between them. The length of the CDR3 is 14 residues. Germline V gene data show CDR1 as ENHRY and CDR2 as SYGVKD. CDR3 protein: CAVHGGAGNTEAFF. For the CDR3, the DNA is TGTGCCGTCCACGGGGGGGCGGGTAACACTGAAGCTTTCTTT.

This chain links TRBV29-1 with TRBJ1-2; 8 bases align to TRBD1. Germline lookup yields CDR1 SQVTM and CDR2 ANQGSEA. J gave up 2 bases and V 3 bases, and 11 bases lay outside the gene matches. The CDR3 runs 16 residues. The CDR3 loop is CSVDPAGGTTNYGYTF. The CDR3 coding sequence is TGCAGCGTTGACCCTGCAGGGGGCACAACGAACTATGGCTACACCTTC.

The chain combines TRBV5-1 with TRBJ1-1, with 7 bases matching TRBD1. CDR1 SGHRS and CDR2 YFSETQ come from the germline V gene. The CDR3 covers 15 residues. V shed 7 bases and J 3 bases; nucleotides not matched to a gene: 12. The chain's CDR3 is CASGAPGGLYTEAFF. For the CDR3, the DNA is TGCGCCAGCGGGGCCCCAGGGGGGCTATACACTGAAGCTTTCTTT.

The chain recombines TRBV5-6 with TRBJ1-6; the D gene is possibly TRBD1 (6 bases). V was cut by 4 bases and J by 9 bases, with 17 bases left in between. In germline, CDR1 is SGHDT, CDR2 YYEEEE. The CDR3 spans 15 residues. This CDR3 is CASSLEGLGGSPLHF. The CDR3 DNA sequence: TGTGCCAGCAGCCTGGAAGGTTTAGGGGGTTCACCCCTCCACTTT.

The V and J genes are TRBV9 and TRBJ2-3, with D perhaps TRBD2 (5 bases). The CDR3 contains 16 residues. Germline V gene lookup returns CDR1 SGDLS and CDR2 YYNGEE. Deletions cut 0 bases from V and 1 base from J, with 12 bases between. The CDR3 region has the DNA TGTGCCAGCAGCGTAGCCCCGCGGGCCGGCACAGATACGCAGTATTTT. Amino acids: CASSVAPRAGTDTQYF.

This clone was seen more than once but under ten times. The chain couples TRBV29-1 to TRBJ2-7, with D hard to call. The germline V gene encodes CDR1 SQVTM and CDR2 ANQGSEA. The V gene lost 8 bases and the J gene lost 6 bases, with 11 bases spanning the gap. The CDR3 has 10 residues. The chain's CDR3 is CSPRCCEQYV. CDR3 sequence (DNA): TGCAGCCCTCGGTGCTGCGAGCAGTACGTC.

J is TRBJ2-3 and V is TRBV5-1; no clear D gene. Trimming left V 2 bases short and J 8 bases short, with 15 bases between. This CDR3 is built from 14 residues. Germline V gives CDR1 SGHRS, CDR2 YFSETQ. The CDR3 spells CASSLLDAFSTQYF. In DNA, the CDR3 is TGCGCCAGCAGCTTATTAGATGCTTTTAGTACGCAGTATTTT.

The chain uses TRBV29-1 and TRBJ2-5, with 8 bases matching TRBD2. CDR3 length: 12 residues. Germline loops: CDR1 SQVTM, CDR2 ANQGSEA. V dropped 2 bases and J dropped 6; count of bases not matched to a gene: 2. CDR3 bases: TGCAGCGTTGAAACTAGCGGCCAGACCCAGTACTTC. Translated, it gives CSVETSGQTQYF. Filled out from reference TRBV29-1 and TRBJ2-5, the complete variable domain reads SAVISQKPSRDICQRGTSLTIQCQVDSQVTMMFWYRQQPGQSLTLIATANQGSEATYESGFVIDKFPISRPNLTFSTLTVSNMSPEDSSIYLCSVETSGQTQYFGPGTRLLVL.

The genes are TRBV4-3 and TRBJ1-1, with D perhaps matching TRBD1 (6 bases). The CDR3 is made up of 16 amino acids. The germline CDR1 and CDR2 sequences are LGHNA and YSLEER. Between the trimmed V and J ends, which lost 1 base and 1 base, there was a span of 13 bases. The CDR3 is CASSQAGVTGNTEAFF. The DNA for the CDR3 is TGCGCCAGCAGCCAAGCAGGGGTGACAGGGAACACTGAAGCTTTCTTT.

CDR3 sequence (DNA): TGTGCCAGCCTCCCAGGAGGGGCGCATAATCAGCCCCAGCATTTT. It encodes CASLPGGAHNQPQHF. The chain employs TRBV6-5 and TRBJ1-5; tentative D call: TRBD1 (5 bases). Germline V gene data show CDR1 as MNHEY and CDR2 as SVGAGI. The CDR3 has 15 amino acids. Trimming cost V 8 bases and J 4 bases, with 18 bases left between them.

This clone was recorded many times. This chain connects TRBV19 to TRBJ1-1, with 8 bases fitting TRBD1. Germline CDR1 reads LNHDA; CDR2 reads SQIVND (reference sequence). The CDR3 has 14 amino acids. V trimming: 8 bases; J trimming: 4 bases; junction bases outside the gene matches: 9. CDR3 in DNA: TGTGCCAGTCAATCAGGGGGCGTTATCACTGAAGCTTTCTTT. Translation gives CASQSGGVITEAFF.